What follows are 19 T cell receptor beta chains derived from one specimen sequenced in a study of T cell responses to AZD1222 COVID-19 vaccine (dated by TCRdb to the early 2020s). Libraries were prepared through the immunoSEQ multiplex PCR assay. TCRdb stores this immuneACCESS table with in-frame sequences only. Part of the clones is absent; in the studies checked, under half of the shortfall reflects unresolved V genes, and no reason is known for the rest. Present in this sample are fewer than 150,000 clones, approximately 89% of which were seen just once. Together, the top ten hold about 4.8% of the sample. This specimen's time point label, interpreted: baseline before first vaccination. The sample here was peripheral blood, taken on day 0 of AZD1222 vaccination. All receptors derive from an adult in good health.

The chain couples TRBV7-2 to TRBJ1-2; no clear D. CDR1 is SGHTA, CDR2 FQGNSA, per germline. The CDR3 totals 16 residues. The V gene lost 3 bases and the J gene lost 6 bases, with 20 bases spanning the gap. CDR3 nucleotide sequence: TGTGCCAGCAGCTTTAGTTCGACGGACGTGGAGGATGGCTACACCTTC. It is translated as CASSFSSTDVEDGYTF.

This chain uses TRBV7-9 with TRBJ2-1, with D possibly matching TRBD1 (5 bases). Trimming pared 3 bases from V and 5 bases from J, leaving 11 bases between. The V gene's germline CDR1 is SEHNR and CDR2 FQNEAQ (reference sequence). The CDR3 has 14 amino acids. The CDR3 loop reads CASSFQGRHNEQFF. The CDR3, as DNA: TGTGCCAGCAGCTTTCAGGGAAGACACAATGAGCAGTTCTTC.

V gene TRBV6-4 combines with J gene TRBJ1-6; the D is unclear. CDR1 is MRHNA, CDR2 SNTAGT, per germline. This CDR3 has 13 residues. Trimming left V 8 bases short and J 7 bases short, with 12 bases between. CDR3 DNA sequence: TGTGCCAGCCACGGGGAGTTAAATTCACCCCTCCACTTT. It is translated as CASHGELNSPLHF.

The chain links TRBV6-5 to TRBJ2-3, with a weak D call TRBD1 (6 bases). The germline V gene has CDR1 MNHEY and CDR2 SVGAGI. The CDR3 loop spans 14 amino acids. Trimming shortened V by 5 bases and J by 2 bases, and 11 bases separated the two germline ends. CDR3 coding DNA: TGTGCCAGCAGTCCCGGGACAAACACAGATACGCAGTATTTT. Its protein is CASSPGTNTDTQYF.

The chain employs TRBV4-1 and TRBJ2-1; 9 bases line up with TRBD2. Trimming at V came to 1 base and at J to 10 bases, leaving 11 bases not matched to a gene. Looked up from germline, CDR1 is MGHRA and CDR2 is YSYEKL. The length of the CDR3 is 16 residues. CDR3 protein: CASSQGVLAGRGEQFF. In DNA, the CDR3 is TGCGCCAGCAGCCAAGGGGTCCTAGCGGGAAGGGGGGAGCAGTTCTTC.

The gene calls are TRBV7-2 and TRBJ1-5; D perhaps matches TRBD1 (6 bases). The CDR3 totals 17 residues. Germline V gene sequence: CDR1 SGHTA, CDR2 FQGNSA. Between the trimmed V and J ends, which lost 2 bases and 0 bases, there was a span of 14 bases. In nucleotides, the CDR3 is TGTGCCAGCAGCTTACTAGGGACACCTTATAGCAATCAGCCCCAGCATTTT. Its translation: CASSLLGTPYSNQPQHF. The whole variable domain, filled in from reference TRBV7-2 and TRBJ1-5, reads GAGVSQSPSNKVTEKGKDVELRCDPISGHTALYWYRQSLGQGLEFLIYFQGNSAPDKSGLPSDRFSAERTGGSVSTLTIQRTQQEDSAVYLCASSLLGTPYSNQPQHFGDGTRLSIL.

This sequence joins TRBV7-9 and TRBJ1-5; unclear D gene. Trimming left V 4 bases short and J 5 bases short, with 6 bases between. CDR1 SEHNR and CDR2 FQNEAQ come from the germline V gene (reference sequence). The CDR3 length is 12 residues. The CDR3 region is CASSYDYQPQHF. CDR3 bases: TGTGCCAGCAGCTACGATTATCAGCCCCAGCATTTT.

The J gene is TRBJ2-1, the V gene TRBV6-5, with 13 bases lining up with TRBD2. J gave up 4 bases and V 6 bases, and 0 bases lay outside the gene matches. CDR3 length equals 14 residues. The germline CDR1 and CDR2 sequences are MNHEY and SVGAGI. DNA for the CDR3: TGTGCCAGCAGGGGACTAGCGGGATACAATGAGCAGTTCTTC. Translated, it gives CASRGLAGYNEQFF.

This clone was seen only a few times. The chain employs TRBV5-6 and TRBJ1-2; TRBD1 might be the D (6 bases). The CDR3 is made up of 12 amino acids. Germline CDR1 is SGHDT and CDR2 is YYEEEE. Trimming stripped 3 bases from V and 10 bases from J, with 13 bases between. CDR3 DNA sequence: TGTGCCAGCAGCTCGGGGGGGGCCGACTACACCTTC. Residues: CASSSGGADYTF.

CDR3 in DNA: TGTGCCAGCAGCCGACAGGGGAATGAAAAACTGTTTTTT. Translated: CASSRQGNEKLFF. The rearrangement uses TRBV14 and TRBJ1-4; 8 bases fit TRBD1. After removal of 4 bases from V and 5 bases from J, the junction contained 0 bases not matched to a gene. The germline gives CDR1 SGHDN, CDR2 FVKESK. The CDR3 runs to 13 residues.

The J gene is TRBJ2-1, the V gene TRBV7-9, with 10 bases identical to TRBD2. With 7 bases clipped from V and 8 bases from J, the junction kept 23 bases outside the gene matches. CDR3 length equals 19 residues. Germline V CDR1 and CDR2: SEHNR, FQNEAQ (reference sequence). Written as DNA, the CDR3 is TGTGCCAGCACCACTGCGAGCGGGGGGGCTCTGGCCCGGGGCTATGAGCAGTTCTTC. As protein: CASTTASGGALARGYEQFF.

The V gene is TRBV28, the J gene TRBJ2-7, with unresolved D. CDR3 length: 13 amino acids. Per the germline V gene, CDR1 is MDHEN and CDR2 is SYDVKM. With 5 bases removed from V and 8 bases from J, the gap between germline ends came to 16 bases. The CDR3, as DNA: TGTGCCAGCAGTCTCGGCGGACCGTCCAAGCAGTACTTC. As protein: CASSLGGPSKQYF.

This clone showed up just once. The gene calls are TRBV28 and TRBJ2-7; D might be TRBD1 (6 bases). Trimming cost V 0 bases and J 1 base, with 16 bases left between them. The CDR3 is made up of 17 amino acids. Germline V CDR1 and CDR2: MDHEN, SYDVKM. DNA for the CDR3: TGTGCCAGCAGTTTATGGGCCGGGGACATTTTATCCTACGAGCAGTACTTC. Translating it yields CASSLWAGDILSYEQYF.

V gene TRBV10-3 combines with J gene TRBJ2-7; possibly TRBD1 for D (7 bases). Germline V gene data show CDR1 as ENHRY and CDR2 as SYGVKD. Between the trimmed V and J ends, which lost 4 bases and 5 bases, there was a span of 15 bases. CDR3 length: 14 amino acids. CDR3 in amino acids: CAISGSQGGHEQYF. In DNA form, the CDR3 reads TGTGCCATCAGTGGAAGCCAGGGGGGCCACGAGCAGTACTTC.

This clone was observed a single time. The identical CDR3 is also encoded by other nucleotide sequences in the sample. The chain carries TRBV5-6 and TRBJ2-1, with unresolved D. The CDR3 sequence is 11 residues long. Deletions cut 0 bases from V and 9 bases from J, with 4 bases between. From germline, CDR1 is SGHDT and CDR2 YYEEEE. The CDR3 here is CASSLGSEQFF. The CDR3 coding sequence is TGTGCCAGCAGCTTGGGGAGTGAGCAGTTCTTC.

The gene calls are TRBV13 and TRBJ2-2; TRBD1 is a possible D gene (5 bases). The germline gives CDR1 PRHDT, CDR2 FYEKMQ (reference sequence). The CDR3 sequence is 17 residues long. Trimming shortened V by 4 bases and J by 6 bases, and 21 bases separated the two germline ends. CDR3 loop: CASSSSRASDSPGELFF. CDR3 DNA sequence: TGTGCCAGCAGCTCCTCCCGCGCGAGCGACAGCCCCGGGGAGCTGTTTTTT.

The chain employs TRBV6-5 and TRBJ2-7; maybe TRBD2 (5 bases). The CDR3 totals 14 residues. Germline CDR1 is MNHEY and CDR2 is SVGAGI. V was cut by 6 bases and J by 5 bases, with 17 bases left in between. CDR3 protein: CASSLVTSIHEQYF. For the CDR3, the DNA is TGTGCCAGCAGCTTAGTCACTAGTATCCACGAGCAGTACTTC.

This chain connects TRBV18 to TRBJ1-6, with 7 bases identical to TRBD1. Germline CDR1 is KGHSH and CDR2 is LQKENI. The CDR3 is 14 amino acids. V lost 3 bases, J lost 9 bases, and 5 bases stayed unmatched. CDR3 sequence: CASSPLGQPSPLHF. The CDR3 DNA sequence: TGTGCCAGCTCACCTCTGGGACAGCCTTCACCCCTCCACTTT.

This chain joins TRBV30 and TRBJ1-2, with 8 bases aligning to TRBD1. The length of the CDR3 is 14 residues. Germline CDR1 and CDR2: GTSNPN and SVGIG (reference sequence). Losses at the gene ends were 1 base for V and 5 bases for J; bases not matched to a gene: 6. CDR3 DNA: TGTGCCTGGAGTGGCGGCAGGGGGCAGTATGGCTACACCTTC. It is translated as CAWSGGRGQYGYTF.